The 10 T cell receptor beta chains below come from one sample, sequenced in a study of T cell changes during pregnancy in multiple sclerosis. Sequencing used immunoSEQ multiplex PCR; TCRdb keeps in-frame clones, though not all of them. This table has 35,000 to 45,000 clones, around 90% appearing once. This specimen consisted of CD4+ T cells from peripheral blood mononuclear cells, obtained in the third trimester of pregnancy. These receptors were obtained from a female donor with multiple sclerosis, enrolled in a pregnancy study.

This clone was seen just once. J is TRBJ1-4 and V is TRBV11-2; the match to TRBD1 covers 7 bases. J lost 0 bases, V lost 4 bases, and 5 bases had no gene match. The germline V gene encodes CDR1 SGHAT and CDR2 FQNNGV. The CDR3 covers 16 residues. CDR3 loop: CASSSTGNPTNEKLFF. Written as DNA, the CDR3 is TGTGCCAGCAGCTCGACAGGGAACCCAACTAATGAAAAACTGTTTTTT.

The chain is built from TRBV9 and TRBJ2-2, with TRBD2 matching over 13 bases. This CDR3 comprises 17 residues. Germline trimming cut 2 bases from V and 7 bases from J; bases unmatched to any gene: 8. CDR1 is SGDLS, CDR2 YYNGEE, per germline. The CDR3 nucleotides read TGTGCCAGCAGCGTCGGACTAGCGGGAGCTAGAGGCGGGGAGCTGTTTTTT. This sequence encodes CASSVGLAGARGGELFF.

The chain links TRBV7-9 to TRBJ2-5; 12 nucleotides align to TRBD1. This CDR3 is built from 16 residues. V was pared by 5 bases and J by 0 bases, with 4 bases of the junction left unmatched. Germline CDR1 and CDR2: SEHNR and FQNEAQ (reference sequence). The CDR3 DNA sequence: TGTGCCAGCAGCCAAGGGGACAGGGGGCACCAAGAGACCCAGTACTTC. Its translation is CASSQGDRGHQETQYF. Full variable domain (rest looked up from reference TRBV7-9 and TRBJ2-5): DTGVSQNPRHKITKRGQNVTFRCDPISEHNRLYWYRQTLGQGPEFLTYFQNEAQLEKSRLLSDRFSAERPKGSFSTLEIQRTEQGDSAMYLCASSQGDRGHQETQYFGPGTRLLVL.

The rearrangement links TRBV5-4 to TRBJ2-7, with D possibly being TRBD1 (6 bases). Germline assignment: CDR1 SGHNT and CDR2 YYREEE (reference sequence). The CDR3 runs to 13 residues. V lost 0 bases and J lost 3, with 7 bases in between. The CDR3 region is CASSLVGGYEQYF. CDR3 DNA sequence: TGTGCCAGCAGCTTGGTAGGGGGCTACGAGCAGTACTTC.

This chain uses TRBV7-2 with TRBJ2-7; unclear D gene. Trimming took off 5 bases at V and 1 base at J, with 9 bases between the two ends. Germline CDR1 is SGHTA and CDR2 is FQGNSA. The CDR3 covers 13 residues. The DNA for the CDR3 is TGTGCCAGCAGCCCCCCCGGTTCCTACGAGCAGTACTTC. This gives the protein CASSPPGSYEQYF.

The V call is TRBV28, the J call TRBJ2-7; D gene unclear. Looked up from germline, CDR1 is MDHEN and CDR2 is SYDVKM. The CDR3 contains 10 residues. Trimming stripped 5 bases from V and 3 bases from J, with 2 bases between. Written as DNA, the CDR3 is TGTGCCAGCAGTCACTACGAGCAGTACTTC. Translating gives CASSHYEQYF.

This clone was observed a handful of times. The chain is built from TRBV5-1 and TRBJ2-2, with D maybe TRBD2 (6 bases). Between the trimmed V and J ends, which lost 7 bases and 9 bases, there was a span of 25 bases. This CDR3 has 16 amino acids. CDR1 SGHRS and CDR2 YFSETQ come from the germline V gene. CDR3 residues: CASVAGLGLQDRELFF. The CDR3 DNA reads as TGCGCCAGCGTCGCGGGGCTAGGGCTACAGGACCGGGAGCTGTTTTTT.

The chain has TRBV2 and TRBJ2-1; no reliable D call. The CDR3 extends over 15 amino acids. V dropped 4 bases and J dropped 0 bases, with 10 bases sitting between them. The germline CDR1 and CDR2 sequences are SNHLY and FYNNEI. This CDR3 reads CASSVMVGSYNEQFF. The CDR3 region has the DNA TGTGCCAGCAGTGTTATGGTCGGCTCCTACAATGAGCAGTTCTTC.

V is TRBV20-1 and J is TRBJ2-1, with D possibly matching TRBD2 (5 bases). This CDR3 is 11 amino acids long. V was pared by 2 bases and J by 12 bases, with 11 bases between. Germline CDR1 is DFQATT and CDR2 is SNEGSKA (reference sequence). The CDR3 sequence is CSARRGSGQFF. Written as DNA, the CDR3 is TGCAGTGCTAGACGAGGGTCGGGGCAGTTCTTC.

This chain joins TRBV28 and TRBJ2-7; TRBD2 matches at 8 bases. The CDR3 contains 14 residues. Germline V gives CDR1 MDHEN, CDR2 SYDVKM. V shed 6 bases, J shed 3 bases, and the junction held 7 bases outside the gene matches. The CDR3 here is CASRAGERIYEQYF. The CDR3 region has the DNA TGTGCCAGCAGAGCGGGAGAAAGAATCTACGAGCAGTACTTC.